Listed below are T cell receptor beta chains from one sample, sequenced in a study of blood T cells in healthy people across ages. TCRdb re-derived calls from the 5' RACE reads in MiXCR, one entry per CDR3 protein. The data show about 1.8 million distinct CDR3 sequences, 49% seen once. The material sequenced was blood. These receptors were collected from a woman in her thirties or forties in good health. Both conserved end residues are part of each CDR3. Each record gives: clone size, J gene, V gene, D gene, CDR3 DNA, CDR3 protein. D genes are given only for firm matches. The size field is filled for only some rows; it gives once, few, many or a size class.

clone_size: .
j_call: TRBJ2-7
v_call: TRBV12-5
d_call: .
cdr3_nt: TGTGCTAGTGGTGTCGGTGGTTGGGGCGAGCAGTACTTC
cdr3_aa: CASGVGGWGEQYF

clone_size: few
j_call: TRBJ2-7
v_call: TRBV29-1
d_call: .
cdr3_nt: TGCAGCGCATCGGACCAGAACGTTTACGAGCAGTACTTC
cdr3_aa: CSASDQNVYEQYF

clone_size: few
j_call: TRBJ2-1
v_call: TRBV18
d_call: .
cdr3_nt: TGTGCCAGCTCAGCTACGCAGAGCTCCTACAATGAGCAGTTCTTC
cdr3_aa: CASSATQSSYNEQFF

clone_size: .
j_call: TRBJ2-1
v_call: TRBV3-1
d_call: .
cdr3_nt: TGTGCCAGCAGCCAAGCTCCCGGGGGATACAATGAGCAGTTCTTC
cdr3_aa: CASSQAPGGYNEQFF

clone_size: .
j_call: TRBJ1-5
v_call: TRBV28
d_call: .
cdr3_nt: TGTGCCAGCAGTTTAACGGGGAACGGCAATCAGCCCCAGCATTTT
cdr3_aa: CASSLTGNGNQPQHF

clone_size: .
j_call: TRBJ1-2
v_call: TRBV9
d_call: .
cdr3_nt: TGTGCCAGCAGCCCTACCTCTTACCGGGACACGACTAACTATGGCTACACCTTC
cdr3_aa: CASSPTSYRDTTNYGYTF

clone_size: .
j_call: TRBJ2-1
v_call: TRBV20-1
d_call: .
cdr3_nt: TGCAGTCCCCCGGGTAGAGCCAATGAGCAGTTCTTC
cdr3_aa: CSPPGRANEQFF

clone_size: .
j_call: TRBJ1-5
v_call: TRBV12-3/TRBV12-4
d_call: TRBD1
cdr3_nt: TGTGCCAGCAGTTCCCTCAGGGGGAACAGACAGCCCCAGCATTTT
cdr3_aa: CASSSLRGNRQPQHF

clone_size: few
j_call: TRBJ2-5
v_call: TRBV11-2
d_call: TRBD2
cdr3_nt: TGTGCCAGCAGCCCCCACTCCACGGGACTAGCGGGGGATCTAGAGACCCAGTACTTC
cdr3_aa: CASSPHSTGLAGDLETQYF

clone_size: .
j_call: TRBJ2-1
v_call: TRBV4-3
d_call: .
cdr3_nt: TGCGCCAGCAGCCAAATACAGGGCGGTGAGCAGTTCTTC
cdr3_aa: CASSQIQGGEQFF

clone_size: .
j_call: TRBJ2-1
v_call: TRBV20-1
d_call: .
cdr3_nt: TGCAGTGCTAGTATTCGGGGGATATACAATGAGCAGTTCTTC
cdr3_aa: CSASIRGIYNEQFF

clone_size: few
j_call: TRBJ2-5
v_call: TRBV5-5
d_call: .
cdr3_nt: TGTGCCAGCAGCTTCTGGACAACTCAAGAGACCCAGTACTTC
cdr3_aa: CASSFWTTQETQYF

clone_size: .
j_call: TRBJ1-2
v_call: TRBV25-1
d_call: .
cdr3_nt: TGTGCCAGCAGTGAATATAGGGGAACGAACTATGGCTACACCTTC
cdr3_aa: CASSEYRGTNYGYTF

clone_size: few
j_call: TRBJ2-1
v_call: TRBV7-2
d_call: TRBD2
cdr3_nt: TGTGCCAGCAGCGTCGATAGCGGGGGACACAATGAGCAGTTCTTC
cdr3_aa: CASSVDSGGHNEQFF

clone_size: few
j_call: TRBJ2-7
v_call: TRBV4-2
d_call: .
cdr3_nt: TGTGCCAGCAGCCAAGTAACCGGCGGATACGAGCAGTACTTC
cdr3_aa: CASSQVTGGYEQYF

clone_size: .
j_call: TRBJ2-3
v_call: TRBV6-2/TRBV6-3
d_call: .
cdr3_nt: TGTGCCAGCAGTTACGGCGGCCAGGGGGGTACAGATACGCAGTATTTT
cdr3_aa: CASSYGGQGGTDTQYF

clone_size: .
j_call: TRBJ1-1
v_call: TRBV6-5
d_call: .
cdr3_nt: TGTGCCAGCCTAAGGGACTTTGGGGGCACTGAAGCTTTCTTT
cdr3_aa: CASLRDFGGTEAFF

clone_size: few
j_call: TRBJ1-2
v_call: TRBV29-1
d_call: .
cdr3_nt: TGCAGCGTCGAAGGGGGAAACCTCAATGGCTACACCTTC
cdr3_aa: CSVEGGNLNGYTF

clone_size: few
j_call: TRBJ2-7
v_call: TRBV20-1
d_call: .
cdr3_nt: TGCAGTGCTAGAGATATACCCCGCTACGAGCAGTACTTC
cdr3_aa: CSARDIPRYEQYF

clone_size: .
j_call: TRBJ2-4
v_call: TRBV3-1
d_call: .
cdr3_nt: TGTGCCAGCAGCCAAGATTCGGTCTTAGCCAAAAACATTCAGTACTTC
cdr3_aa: CASSQDSVLAKNIQYF

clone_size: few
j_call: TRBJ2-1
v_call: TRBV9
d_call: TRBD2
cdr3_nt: TGTGCCAGCAGCGTAACTAGCGGCAATGAGCAGTTCTTC
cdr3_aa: CASSVTSGNEQFF

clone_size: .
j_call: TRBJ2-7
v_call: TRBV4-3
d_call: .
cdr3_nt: TGCGCCAGCAGCCAGGGGACTTCGATGGAGCAGTACTTC
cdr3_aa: CASSQGTSMEQYF

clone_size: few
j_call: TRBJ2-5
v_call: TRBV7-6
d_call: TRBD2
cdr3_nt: TGTGCCAGCAGCTTAAGCGCTCTAGCGGGGGGGCTCATGGAGACCCAGTACTTC
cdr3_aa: CASSLSALAGGLMETQYF

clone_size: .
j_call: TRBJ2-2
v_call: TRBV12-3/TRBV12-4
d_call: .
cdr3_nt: TGTGCCAGCAGTCCTACAGGGACCACCGGGGAGCTGTTTTTT
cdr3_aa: CASSPTGTTGELFF

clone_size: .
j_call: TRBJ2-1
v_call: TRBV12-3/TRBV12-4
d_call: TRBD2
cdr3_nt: TGTGCCAGCAATCTAGCGGGGGGCCGGGCGGAGCAGTTCTTC
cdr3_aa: CASNLAGGRAEQFF

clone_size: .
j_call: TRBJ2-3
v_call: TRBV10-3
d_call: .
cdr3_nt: TGTGCCATCAGCTTGGGCGGGGAAACCACAAGCACAGATACGCAGTATTTT
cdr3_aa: CAISLGGETTSTDTQYF

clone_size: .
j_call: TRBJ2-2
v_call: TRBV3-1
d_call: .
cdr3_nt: TGTGCCAGCAGCACCACTGGGGGGTTCACCGGGGAGCTGTTTTTT
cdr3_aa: CASSTTGGFTGELFF

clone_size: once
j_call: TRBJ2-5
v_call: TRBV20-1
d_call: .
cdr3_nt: TGCGGTGCCAGCAGCCCTGAAGGTGGTTTCCAAGAGACCCAGTACTTC
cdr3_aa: CGASSPEGGFQETQYF

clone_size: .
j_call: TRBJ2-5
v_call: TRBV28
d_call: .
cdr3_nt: TGTGCCATTTCCCGAGGGGCTAGGAGCGTCGTTGAGCAGTACTTC
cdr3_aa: CAISRGARSVVEQYF

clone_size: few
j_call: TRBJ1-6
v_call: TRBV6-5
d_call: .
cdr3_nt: .
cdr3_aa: CASSLAQAYNSPLHF

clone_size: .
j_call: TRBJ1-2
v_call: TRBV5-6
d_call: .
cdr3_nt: TGTGCCAGCAGCTTGGGTACAGGGCTCGGCTACACCTTC
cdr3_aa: CASSLGTGLGYTF

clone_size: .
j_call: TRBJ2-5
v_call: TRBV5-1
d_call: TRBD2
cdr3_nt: TGCGCCAGCAGCGTTAGCGGGGGGGCCGGAGAGACCCAGTACTTC
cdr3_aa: CASSVSGGAGETQYF

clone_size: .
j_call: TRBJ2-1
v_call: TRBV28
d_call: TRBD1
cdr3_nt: TGTGCCAGCGGCCTCGGACAGGGGGCCTCCTACAATGAGCAGTTCTTC
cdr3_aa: CASGLGQGASYNEQFF

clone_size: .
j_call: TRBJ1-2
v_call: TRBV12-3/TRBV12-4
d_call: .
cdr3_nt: TGTGCCAGCAGTTTACCTCGACAGACCGACTATGGCTACACCTTC
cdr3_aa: CASSLPRQTDYGYTF

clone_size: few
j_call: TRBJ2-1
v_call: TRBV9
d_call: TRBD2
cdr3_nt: TGTGCCAGCAGCCTAAGGGAGGGGATTGAGTTCTTC
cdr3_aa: CASSLREGIEFF

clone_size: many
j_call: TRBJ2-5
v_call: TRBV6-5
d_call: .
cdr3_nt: TGTGCCAGCAGTACGGATCGGGAGACCCAGTACTTC
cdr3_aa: CASSTDRETQYF

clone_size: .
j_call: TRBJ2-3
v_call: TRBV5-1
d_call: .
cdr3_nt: TGCGCCAGCAGCACCGGGACCATGCGGGATACGCAGTATTTT
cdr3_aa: CASSTGTMRDTQYF

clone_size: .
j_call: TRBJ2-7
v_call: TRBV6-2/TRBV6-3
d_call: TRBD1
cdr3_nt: TGTGCCAGCAGTGCGGACAGGGCCCTTTCCTACGAGCAGTACTTC
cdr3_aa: CASSADRALSYEQYF

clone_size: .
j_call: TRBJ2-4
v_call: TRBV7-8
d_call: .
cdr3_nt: TGTGCCAGCAGCTTAGCAGGAACGAGCATTCAGTACTTC
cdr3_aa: CASSLAGTSIQYF

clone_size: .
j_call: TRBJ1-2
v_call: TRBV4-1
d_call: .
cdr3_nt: TGCGCCAGCAGCCAAGATATGTTAGATGAGGGAGTTGTTCATGGCTACACCTTC
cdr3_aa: CASSQDMLDEGVVHGYTF